Each of the 21 T cell receptor beta chains below was sequenced from the same sample in a study of T cells in localized non-small cell lung cancer. TCRdb keeps only in-frame clones here, not all; method: immunoSEQ multiplex PCR. Among about 24,000 clones listed, 80% to 85% were seen once. This specimen consisted of PBMCs, obtained before any cancer treatment. Receptors were obtained from a man between 40 and 70 years old with stage II lung adenocarcinoma.

This chain joins TRBV5-6 and TRBJ1-1; D may be TRBD1 (5 bases). CDR1 and CDR2 from the germline V gene are SGHDT and YYEEEE. V gave up 4 bases and J gave up 4 bases, with 11 bases separating them. This CDR3 spans 13 amino acids. This CDR3 reads CASSQPGFTEAFF. The CDR3 nucleotides read TGTGCCAGCAGCCAACCAGGGTTCACTGAAGCTTTCTTT. Filled out from reference TRBV5-6 and TRBJ1-1, the complete variable domain reads DAGVTQSPTHLIKTRGQQVTLRCSPKSGHDTVSWYQQALGQGPQFIFQYYEEEERQRGNFPDRFSGHQFPNYSSELNVNALLLGDSALYLCASSQPGFTEAFFGQGTRLTVV.

This chain connects TRBV5-5 to TRBJ1-1, with a possible D match to TRBD1 (6 bases). The length of the CDR3 is 15 residues. From germline, CDR1 is SGHKS and CDR2 YYEKEE (reference sequence). V lost 1 base to trimming and J lost 0 bases, with 10 bases between them. The CDR3 bases are TGTGCCAGCAGCTTGCAGGGGAACCTGAACACTGAAGCTTTCTTT. This sequence encodes CASSLQGNLNTEAFF. Filled out from reference TRBV5-5 and TRBJ1-1, the complete variable domain reads DAGVTQSPTHLIKTRGQQVTLRCSPISGHKSVSWYQQVLGQGPQFIFQYYEKEERGRGNFPDRFSARQFPNYSSELNVNALLLGDSALYLCASSLQGNLNTEAFFGQGTRLTVV.

V and J are TRBV29-1 and TRBJ2-7; no clear D. The ends were cut back, 3 bases at V and 2 bases at J, with 17 bases in the middle. The CDR3 extends over 15 amino acids. Germline-derived CDR1 and CDR2 are SQVTM and ANQGSEA. In nucleotides, the CDR3 is TGCAGCGTTGACCACGGCCAGGCAGCCACCTACGAGCAGTACTTC. It yields the protein CSVDHGQAATYEQYF.

The rearrangement uses TRBV19 and TRBJ2-2; 8 bases match TRBD1. Germline CDR1 LNHDA, CDR2 SQIVND (reference sequence). This CDR3 has 15 residues. V shed 3 bases, J shed 7 bases, and the junction held 7 bases outside the gene matches. The CDR3 here is CASSILQGAGGELFF. The DNA for the CDR3 is TGTGCCAGTAGTATTCTGCAGGGGGCGGGCGGGGAGCTGTTTTTT.

This clone was seen just once. This sequence joins TRBV2 and TRBJ2-7; 7 bases are shared with TRBD1. CDR1 and CDR2 from the germline V gene are SNHLY and FYNNEI. The CDR3 has 15 residues. J was trimmed by 3 bases and V by 0 bases; bases with no gene match: 5. The chain's CDR3 is CASSEADRDLYEQYF. Written as DNA, the CDR3 is TGTGCCAGCAGTGAAGCAGACAGGGACCTCTACGAGCAGTACTTC.

This chain uses TRBV7-2 with TRBJ1-2; TRBD1 agrees at 7 bases. The length of the CDR3 is 14 residues. J lost 5 bases, V lost 5 bases, and 8 bases had no gene match. In germline, CDR1 is SGHTA, CDR2 FQGNSA. This CDR3 reads CASSQGGAGYGYTF. As DNA, the CDR3 is TGTGCCAGCAGCCAGGGGGGGGCAGGGTATGGCTACACCTTC.

Of note for this clone: The identical CDR3 is also encoded by other nucleotide sequences in the sample. The chain links TRBV11-2 to TRBJ1-1; the match to TRBD1 covers 8 bases. The V and J ends lost 1 base and 0 bases, in that order; junction bases with no gene match: 1. There are 15 residues in the CDR3. Germline V CDR1 and CDR2: SGHAT, FQNNGV. CDR3 amino acids: CASSLAGQVNTEAFF. Here the CDR3 DNA reads TGTGCCAGCAGCTTAGCGGGACAGGTGAACACTGAAGCTTTCTTT. Full variable domain (remainder filled in from reference TRBV11-2 and TRBJ1-1): EAGVAQSPRYKIIEKRQSVAFWCNPISGHATLYWYQQILGQGPKLLIQFQNNGVVDDSQLPKDRFSAERLKGVDSTLKIQPAKLEDSAVYLCASSLAGQVNTEAFFGQGTRLTVV.

The table lists this clone with a few counts. V and J are TRBV11-2 and TRBJ2-2; possibly TRBD1 or TRBD2 for D (5 bases each). Germline CDR1 SGHAT, CDR2 FQNNGV. The CDR3 has 17 amino acids. V lost 5 bases and J 1 base, leaving 17 bases between the germline ends. CDR3 in amino acids: CASSKRTMDWNTGELFF. CDR3 nucleotides: TGTGCCAGCAGCAAGCGGACAATGGACTGGAACACCGGGGAGCTGTTTTTT.

The gene calls are TRBV11-2 and TRBJ1-2, with D unclear. Germline V lookup: CDR1 SGHAT, CDR2 FQNNGV. The CDR3 has 13 amino acids. Trimming took 5 bases from V and 8 from J, leaving 15 bases between them. The CDR3 loop is CASSAAPSRGYTF. In DNA, the CDR3 is TGTGCCAGCAGCGCCGCCCCTTCGAGAGGCTACACCTTC.

The chain is built from TRBV19 and TRBJ1-1, with D possibly being TRBD1 (6 bases). In germline, CDR1 is LNHDA, CDR2 SQIVND (reference sequence). The CDR3 runs to 14 residues. V shed 9 bases and J shed 1 base, with 15 bases lying between them. The DNA for the CDR3 is TGTGCCAGCCGATCCGGGACATCGAACACTGAAGCTTTCTTT. It specifies CASRSGTSNTEAFF.

The V call is TRBV19, the J call TRBJ2-7; 8 bases map to TRBD2. V lost 5 bases, J lost 2 bases, and 5 bases stayed unmatched. CDR3 length: 14 residues. CDR1 and CDR2 (germline): LNHDA, SQIVND (reference sequence). CDR3 in amino acids: CASSLAGLAYEQYF. The CDR3 nucleotides are TGTGCCAGTAGTCTAGCGGGCCTCGCCTACGAGCAGTACTTC.

V and J are TRBV7-2 and TRBJ2-7, with 10 bases identical to TRBD2. Unmatched junction bases numbered 9, after V lost 5 bases and J lost 5 bases. Germline loops: CDR1 SGHTA, CDR2 FQGNSA. This CDR3 has 15 amino acids. Written as DNA, the CDR3 is TGTGCCAGCAGCCCGTCTAGCGGGAGTTTCAACGAGCAGTACTTC. Encoded protein: CASSPSSGSFNEQYF.

This rearrangement joins TRBV7-2 to TRBJ2-6; D is uncertain. The CDR3 is 15 amino acids. Germline values: CDR1 SGHTA, CDR2 FQGNSA. Between the trimmed V and J ends, which lost 2 bases and 0 bases, there was a span of 5 bases. The CDR3 spells CASSLWSSGANVLTF. CDR3 nucleotides: TGTGCCAGCAGCTTATGGAGCTCTGGGGCCAACGTCCTGACTTTC.

The chain uses TRBV28 and TRBJ2-7, with a weak D call TRBD1 (6 bases). V was shortened by 5 bases and J by 4 bases, with 12 bases between the two germline ends. Germline-derived CDR1 and CDR2 are MDHEN and SYDVKM. This CDR3 contains 13 residues. Here the CDR3 DNA reads TGTGCCAGCAGTACTAACGACAGGTACGAGCAGTACTTC. Translated, it gives CASSTNDRYEQYF.

This chain joins TRBV27 and TRBJ1-1; D is undetermined. This CDR3 region has 13 residues. Germline assignment: CDR1 MNHEY and CDR2 SMNVEV (reference sequence). V was shortened by 4 bases and J by 0 bases, with 6 bases between the two germline ends. CDR3: CASSSSLNTEAFF. CDR3 nucleotides: TGTGCCAGCAGTTCCAGCCTGAACACTGAAGCTTTCTTT.

The CDR3 loop is CACDRVVHEQYF. In DNA form, the CDR3 reads TGTGCCTGCGACAGGGTTGTCCACGAGCAGTACTTC. The chain combines TRBV30 with TRBJ2-7, with 7 bases identical to TRBD1. Germline CDR1 GTSNPN, CDR2 SVGIG (reference sequence). V trimming: 6 bases; J trimming: 5 bases; junction bases outside the gene matches: 7. This CDR3 region has 12 residues.

This clone was recorded only once. The chain has TRBV7-8 and TRBJ2-3; D ambiguous. V lost 5 bases and J lost 6, with 9 bases in between. Germline CDR1 SGHVS, CDR2 FQNEAQ. There are 12 residues in the CDR3. CDR3 protein: CASSPTTDTQYF. As DNA, the CDR3 is TGTGCCAGCAGCCCGACCACTGATACGCAGTATTTT.

Details on this clone: At one end, the junction sequence differs from germline, possibly due to a read error. The chain recombines TRBV9 with TRBJ2-2; TRBD1 is a possible D gene (6 bases). Germline-derived CDR1 and CDR2 are SGDLS and YYNGEE. This CDR3 is built from 15 residues. CDR3 coding DNA: TGTGCCAGCAGCGTAGAAGGGGGAAACAACGGGGAGCTGTTTTTT. This encodes CASSVEGGNNGELFF.

The V call is TRBV7-9, the J call TRBJ1-5, with D perhaps matching TRBD1 (5 bases). Trimming left V 2 bases short and J 1 base short, with 12 bases between. This CDR3 has 16 amino acids. Germline CDR1 SEHNR, CDR2 FQNEAQ (reference sequence). The CDR3 DNA reads as TGTGCCAGCAGCTTATCGCGAGCAGGGAGCAATCAGCCCCAGCATTTT. It encodes CASSLSRAGSNQPQHF.

In this sample, this clone turned up a few times. This chain joins TRBV9 and TRBJ1-2; 7 bases map to TRBD1. The CDR3 runs to 14 residues. Germline V CDR1 and CDR2: SGDLS, YYNGEE. V lost 0 bases, J lost 7 bases, and 6 bases stayed unmatched. The CDR3 nucleotides read TGTGCCAGCAGCGTAGGTGTAGGGGGCAGTGGCTACACCTTC. Encoded protein: CASSVGVGGSGYTF.

This clone has a handful of counts. This sequence joins TRBV5-6 and TRBJ1-1; TRBD1 is a possible D gene (5 bases). CDR1 SGHDT and CDR2 YYEEEE come from the germline V gene. V was clipped by 5 bases and J by 1 base, with 9 bases between them. The CDR3 loop spans 13 amino acids. The CDR3: CASSPGANTEAFF. The CDR3 coding sequence is TGTGCCAGCAGTCCCGGGGCGAACACTGAAGCTTTCTTT.